Included here is one TCR beta chain sequence, with context. Its antigen remains unknown. The data were produced by immunoSEQ multiplex PCR, yet TCRdb's version contains in-frame clones alone and is incomplete. The sample holds 30,000 to 40,000 clones; more than 80% are singletons and the top ten take about a sixth. The data are from a study of OX40 agonist ivuxolimab in advanced cancers. General study results and limits: Clonal expansion in partial responders at 0.1-3.0 mg/kg ranked among the lowest.

The CDR3 covers 14 residues. Trimming cost V 2 bases and J 2 bases, with 7 bases left between them. CDR1 MNHNY and CDR2 SVGAGI come from the germline V gene (reference sequence). The source was CD4+ or CD8+ T cells sorted from blood, collected in a trial of the OX40 agonist ivuxolimab. This receptor was obtained from an adult with an advanced solid tumor such as melanoma, head and neck, liver or kidney cancer. The chain couples TRBV6-6 to TRBJ2-1; maybe TRBD1 (5 bases). As DNA, the CDR3 is TGTGCCAGCAGTTACGAAGGGGCCTACAATGAGCAGTTCTTC. Translating it yields CASSYEGAYNEQFF.